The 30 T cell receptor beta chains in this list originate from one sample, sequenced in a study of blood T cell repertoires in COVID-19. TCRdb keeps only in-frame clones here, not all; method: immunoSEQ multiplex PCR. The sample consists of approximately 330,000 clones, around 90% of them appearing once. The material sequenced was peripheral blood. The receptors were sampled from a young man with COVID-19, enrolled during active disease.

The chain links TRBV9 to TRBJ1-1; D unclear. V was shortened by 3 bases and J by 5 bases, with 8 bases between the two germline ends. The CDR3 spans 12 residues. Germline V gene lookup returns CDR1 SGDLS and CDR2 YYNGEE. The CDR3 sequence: CASSATGTEAFF. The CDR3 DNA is TGTGCCAGCAGCGCAACGGGGACTGAAGCTTTCTTT. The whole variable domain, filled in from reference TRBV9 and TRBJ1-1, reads DSGVTQTPKHLITATGQRVTLRCSPRSGDLSVYWYQQSLDQGLQFLIQYYNGEERAKGNILERFSAQQFPDLHSELNLSSLELGDSALYFCASSATGTEAFFGQGTRLTVV.

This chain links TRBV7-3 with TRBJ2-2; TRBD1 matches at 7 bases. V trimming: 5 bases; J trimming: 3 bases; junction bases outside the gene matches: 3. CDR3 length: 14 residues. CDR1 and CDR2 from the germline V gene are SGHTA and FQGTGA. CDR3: CASSSQGDTGELFF. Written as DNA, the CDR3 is TGTGCCAGCAGCAGTCAGGGGGACACCGGGGAGCTGTTTTTT.

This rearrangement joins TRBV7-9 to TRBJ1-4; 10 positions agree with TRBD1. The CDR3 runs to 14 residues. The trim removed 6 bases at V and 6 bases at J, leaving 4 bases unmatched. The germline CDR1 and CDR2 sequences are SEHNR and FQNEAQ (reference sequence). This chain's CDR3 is CASSWDRGDEKLFF. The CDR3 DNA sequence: TGTGCCAGCAGTTGGGACAGGGGAGATGAAAAACTGTTTTTT.

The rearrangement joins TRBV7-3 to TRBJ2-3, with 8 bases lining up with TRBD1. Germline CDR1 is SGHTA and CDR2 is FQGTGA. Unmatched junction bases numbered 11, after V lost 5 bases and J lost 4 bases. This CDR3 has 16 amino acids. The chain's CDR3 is CASSPRAGGVSDTQYF. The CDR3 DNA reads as TGTGCCAGCAGCCCTCGGGCAGGGGGCGTTTCAGATACGCAGTATTTT. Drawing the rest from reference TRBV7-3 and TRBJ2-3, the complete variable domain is GAGVSQTPSNKVTEKGKYVELRCDPISGHTALYWYRQSLGQGPEFLIYFQGTGAADDSGLPNDRFFAVRPEGSVSTLKIQRTERGDSAVYLCASSPRAGGVSDTQYFGPGTRLTVL.

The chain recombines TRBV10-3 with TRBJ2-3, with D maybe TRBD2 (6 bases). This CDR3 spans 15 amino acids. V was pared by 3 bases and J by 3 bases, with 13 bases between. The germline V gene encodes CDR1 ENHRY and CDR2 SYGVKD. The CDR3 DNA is TGTGCCATCAGTGACCCCGGCGGGGTTACAGATACGCAGTATTTT. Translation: CAISDPGGVTDTQYF.

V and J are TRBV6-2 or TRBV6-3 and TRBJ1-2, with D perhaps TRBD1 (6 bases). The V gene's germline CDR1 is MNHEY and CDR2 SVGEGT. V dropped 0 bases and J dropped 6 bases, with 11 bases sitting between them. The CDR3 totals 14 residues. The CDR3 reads CASSYSGALNGYTF. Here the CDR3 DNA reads TGTGCCAGCAGTTACTCGGGGGCGTTGAATGGCTACACCTTC.

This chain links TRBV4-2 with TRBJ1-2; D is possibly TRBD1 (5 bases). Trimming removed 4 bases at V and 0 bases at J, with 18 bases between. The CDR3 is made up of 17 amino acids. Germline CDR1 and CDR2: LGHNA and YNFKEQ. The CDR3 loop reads CASSPWRARQTNYGYTF. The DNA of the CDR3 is TGTGCCAGCAGCCCGTGGCGTGCACGACAGACTAACTATGGCTACACCTTC.

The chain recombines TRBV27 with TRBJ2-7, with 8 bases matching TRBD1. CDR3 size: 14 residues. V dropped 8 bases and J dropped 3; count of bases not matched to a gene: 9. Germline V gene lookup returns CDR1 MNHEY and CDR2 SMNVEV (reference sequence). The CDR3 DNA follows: TGTGCCAGCTCTCTGAGGGGGACAGGCTACGAGCAGTACTTC. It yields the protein CASSLRGTGYEQYF.

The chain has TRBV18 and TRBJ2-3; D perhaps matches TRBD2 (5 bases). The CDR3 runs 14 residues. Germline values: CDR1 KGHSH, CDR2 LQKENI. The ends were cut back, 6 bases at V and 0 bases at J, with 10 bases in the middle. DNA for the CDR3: TGTGCCAGCTCGGTGGACTTAAGCACAGATACGCAGTATTTT. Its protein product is CASSVDLSTDTQYF.

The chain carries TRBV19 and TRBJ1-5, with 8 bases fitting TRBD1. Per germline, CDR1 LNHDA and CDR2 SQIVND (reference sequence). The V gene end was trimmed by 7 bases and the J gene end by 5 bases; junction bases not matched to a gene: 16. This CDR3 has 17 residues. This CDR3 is CASTPSRTDRGHQPQHF. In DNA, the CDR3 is TGTGCCAGTACCCCTTCCCGAACAGACAGGGGTCATCAGCCCCAGCATTTT.

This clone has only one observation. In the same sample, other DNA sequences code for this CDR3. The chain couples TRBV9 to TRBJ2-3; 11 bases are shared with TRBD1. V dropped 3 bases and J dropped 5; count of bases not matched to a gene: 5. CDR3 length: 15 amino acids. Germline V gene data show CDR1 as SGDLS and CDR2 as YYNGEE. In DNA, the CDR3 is TGTGCCAGCAGCGCCGGACAGGGGGCGCAAGATACGCAGTATTTT. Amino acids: CASSAGQGAQDTQYF.

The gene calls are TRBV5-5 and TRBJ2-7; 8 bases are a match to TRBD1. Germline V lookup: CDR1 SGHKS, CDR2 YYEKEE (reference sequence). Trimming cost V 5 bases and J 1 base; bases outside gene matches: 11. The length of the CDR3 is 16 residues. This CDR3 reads CASSRGQVLFSYEQYF. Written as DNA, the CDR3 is TGTGCCAGCAGTCGGGGACAGGTTTTATTTTCCTACGAGCAGTACTTC.

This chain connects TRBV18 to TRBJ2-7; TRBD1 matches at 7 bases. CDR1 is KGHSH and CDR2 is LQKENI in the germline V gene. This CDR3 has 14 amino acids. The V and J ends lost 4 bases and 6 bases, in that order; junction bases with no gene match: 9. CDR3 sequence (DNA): TGTGCCAGCTCACTACTTTCCTCAGGGGGCGAGCAGTACTTC. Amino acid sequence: CASSLLSSGGEQYF.

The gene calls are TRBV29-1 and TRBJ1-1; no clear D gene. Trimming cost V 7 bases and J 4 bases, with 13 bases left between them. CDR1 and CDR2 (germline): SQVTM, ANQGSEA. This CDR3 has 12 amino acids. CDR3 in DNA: TGCAGCGAAACCGGTGAGGGCACTGAAGCTTTCTTT. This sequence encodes CSETGEGTEAFF. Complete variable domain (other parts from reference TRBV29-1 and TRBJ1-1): SAVISQKPSRDICQRGTSLTIQCQVDSQVTMMFWYRQQPGQSLTLIATANQGSEATYESGFVIDKFPISRPNLTFSTLTVSNMSPEDSSIYLCSETGEGTEAFFGQGTRLTVV.

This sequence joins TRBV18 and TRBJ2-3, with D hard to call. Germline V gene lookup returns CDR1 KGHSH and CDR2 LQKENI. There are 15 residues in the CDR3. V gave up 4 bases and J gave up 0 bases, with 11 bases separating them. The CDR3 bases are TGTGCCAGCTCACAATCGACACAAAGCACAGATACGCAGTATTTT. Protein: CASSQSTQSTDTQYF. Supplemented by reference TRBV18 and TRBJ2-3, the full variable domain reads NAGVMQNPRHLVRRRGQEARLRCSPMKGHSHVYWYRQLPEEGLKFMVYLQKENIIDESGMPKERFSAEFPKEGPSILRIQQVVRGDSAAYFCASSQSTQSTDTQYFGPGTRLTVL.

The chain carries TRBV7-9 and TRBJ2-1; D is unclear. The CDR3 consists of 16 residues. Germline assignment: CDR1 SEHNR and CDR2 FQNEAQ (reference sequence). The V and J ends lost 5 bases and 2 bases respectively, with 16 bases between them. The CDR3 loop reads CASSTLLGDTYNEQFF. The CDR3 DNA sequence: TGTGCCAGCAGCACCCTCCTCGGAGATACCTACAATGAGCAGTTCTTC.

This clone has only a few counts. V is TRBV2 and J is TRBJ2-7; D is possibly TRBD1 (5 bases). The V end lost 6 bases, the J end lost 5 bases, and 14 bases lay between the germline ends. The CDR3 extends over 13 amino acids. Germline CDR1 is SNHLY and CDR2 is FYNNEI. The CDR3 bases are TGTGCCAGCAGGAAACAGGTTTCCCACGAGCAGTACTTC. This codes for CASRKQVSHEQYF.

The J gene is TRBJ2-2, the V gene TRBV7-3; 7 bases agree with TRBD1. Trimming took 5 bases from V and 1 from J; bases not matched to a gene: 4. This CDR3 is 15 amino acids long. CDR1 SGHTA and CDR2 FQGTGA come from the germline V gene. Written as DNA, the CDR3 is TGTGCCAGCAGCCCACAGGGGTTGAACACCGGGGAGCTGTTTTTT. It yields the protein CASSPQGLNTGELFF.

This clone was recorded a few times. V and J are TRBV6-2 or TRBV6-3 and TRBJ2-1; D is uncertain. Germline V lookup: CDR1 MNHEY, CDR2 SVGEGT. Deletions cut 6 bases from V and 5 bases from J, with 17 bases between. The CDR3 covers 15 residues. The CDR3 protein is CASSLLGRLNNEQFF. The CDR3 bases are TGTGCCAGCAGCCTCCTAGGAAGGTTGAACAATGAGCAGTTCTTC.

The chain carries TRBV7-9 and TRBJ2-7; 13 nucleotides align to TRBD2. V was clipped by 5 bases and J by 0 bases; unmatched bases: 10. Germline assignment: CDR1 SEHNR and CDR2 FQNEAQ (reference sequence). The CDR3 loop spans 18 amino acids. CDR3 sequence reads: CASSTLGGLAGVSYEQYF. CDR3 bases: TGTGCCAGCAGCACCCTAGGCGGACTAGCGGGAGTCTCCTACGAGCAGTACTTC.

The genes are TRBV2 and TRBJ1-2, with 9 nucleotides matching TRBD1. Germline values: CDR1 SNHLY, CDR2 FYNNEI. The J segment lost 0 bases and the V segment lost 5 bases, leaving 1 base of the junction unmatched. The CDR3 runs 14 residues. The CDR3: CASSRTGANYGYTF. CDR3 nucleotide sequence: TGTGCCAGCAGTAGGACAGGGGCTAACTATGGCTACACCTTC.

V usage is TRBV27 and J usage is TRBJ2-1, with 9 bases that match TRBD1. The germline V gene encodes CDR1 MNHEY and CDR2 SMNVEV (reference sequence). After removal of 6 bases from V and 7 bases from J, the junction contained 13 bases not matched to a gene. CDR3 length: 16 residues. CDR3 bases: TGTGCCAGCAGCCGCGTAACCGGGACAGGGTCAAATGAGCAGTTCTTC. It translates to CASSRVTGTGSNEQFF.

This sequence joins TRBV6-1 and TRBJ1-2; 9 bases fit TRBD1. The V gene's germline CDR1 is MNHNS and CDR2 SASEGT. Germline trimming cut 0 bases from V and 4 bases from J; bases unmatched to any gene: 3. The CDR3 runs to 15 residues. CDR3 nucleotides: TGTGCCAGCAGTGAAGCGGGGACAGGGACCTATGGCTACACCTTC. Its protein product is CASSEAGTGTYGYTF.

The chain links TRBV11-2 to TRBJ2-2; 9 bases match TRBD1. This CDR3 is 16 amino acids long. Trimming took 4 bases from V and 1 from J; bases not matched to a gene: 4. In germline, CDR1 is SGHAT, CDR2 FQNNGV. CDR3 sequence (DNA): TGTGCCAGCAGCTCACACAGGGGGCGGAACACCGGGGAGCTGTTTTTT. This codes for CASSSHRGRNTGELFF.

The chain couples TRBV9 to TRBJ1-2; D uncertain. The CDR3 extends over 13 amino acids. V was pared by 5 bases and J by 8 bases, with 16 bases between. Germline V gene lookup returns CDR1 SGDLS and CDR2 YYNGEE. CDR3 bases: TGTGCCAGCAGTCCCCCAGGCAACTCCGGCTACACCTTC. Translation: CASSPPGNSGYTF.

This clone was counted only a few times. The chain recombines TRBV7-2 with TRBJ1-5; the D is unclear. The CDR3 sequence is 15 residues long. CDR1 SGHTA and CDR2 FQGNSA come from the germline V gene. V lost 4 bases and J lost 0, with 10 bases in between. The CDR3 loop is CASSSNSDSNQPQHF. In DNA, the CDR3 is TGTGCCAGCAGCTCCAACAGTGATAGCAATCAGCCCCAGCATTTT. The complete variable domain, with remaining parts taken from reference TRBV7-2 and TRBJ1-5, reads GAGVSQSPSNKVTEKGKDVELRCDPISGHTALYWYRQSLGQGLEFLIYFQGNSAPDKSGLPSDRFSAERTGGSVSTLTIQRTQQEDSAVYLCASSSNSDSNQPQHFGDGTRLSIL.

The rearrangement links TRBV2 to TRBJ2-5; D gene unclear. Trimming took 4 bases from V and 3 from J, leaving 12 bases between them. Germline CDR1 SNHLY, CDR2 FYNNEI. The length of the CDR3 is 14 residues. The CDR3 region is CASSGIGSKETQYF. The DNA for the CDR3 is TGTGCCAGCAGTGGAATCGGGTCAAAAGAGACCCAGTACTTC.

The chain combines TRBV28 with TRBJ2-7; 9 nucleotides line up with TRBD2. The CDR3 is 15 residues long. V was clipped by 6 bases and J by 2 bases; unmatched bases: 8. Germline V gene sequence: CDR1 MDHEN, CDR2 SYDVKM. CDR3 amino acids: CASSPSGRPPYEQYF. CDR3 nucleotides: TGTGCCAGCAGCCCAAGCGGGAGGCCTCCCTACGAGCAGTACTTC.

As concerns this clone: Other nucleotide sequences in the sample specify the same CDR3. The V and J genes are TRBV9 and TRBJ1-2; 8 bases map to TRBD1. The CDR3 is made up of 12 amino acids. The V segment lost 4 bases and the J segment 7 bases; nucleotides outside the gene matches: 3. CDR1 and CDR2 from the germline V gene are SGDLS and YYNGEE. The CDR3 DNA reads TGTGCCAGCAGCCCCGGACAGGGTGGCTACACCTTC. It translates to CASSPGQGGYTF.

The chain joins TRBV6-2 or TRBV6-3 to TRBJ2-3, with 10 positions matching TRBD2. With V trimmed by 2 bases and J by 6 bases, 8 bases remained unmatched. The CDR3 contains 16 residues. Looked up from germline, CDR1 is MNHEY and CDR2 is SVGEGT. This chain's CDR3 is CASSYAGLAGVDTQYF. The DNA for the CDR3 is TGTGCCAGCAGTTACGCAGGGCTAGCGGGAGTCGATACGCAGTATTTT.